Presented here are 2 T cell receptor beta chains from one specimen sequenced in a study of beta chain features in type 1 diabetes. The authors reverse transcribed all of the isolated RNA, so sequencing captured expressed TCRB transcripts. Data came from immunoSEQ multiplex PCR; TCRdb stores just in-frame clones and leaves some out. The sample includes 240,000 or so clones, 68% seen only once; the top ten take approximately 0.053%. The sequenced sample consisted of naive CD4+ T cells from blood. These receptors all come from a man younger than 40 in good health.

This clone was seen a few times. CDR3: CASSLVPLGTGELFF. For the CDR3, the DNA is TGTGCCAGCAGCTTAGTTCCCTTGGGGACCGGGGAGCTGTTTTTT. The chain has TRBV7-2 and TRBJ2-2; no firm D call. Germline V gene lookup returns CDR1 SGHTA and CDR2 FQGNSA. This CDR3 region has 15 residues. Deletions cut 1 base from V and 5 bases from J, with 11 bases between.

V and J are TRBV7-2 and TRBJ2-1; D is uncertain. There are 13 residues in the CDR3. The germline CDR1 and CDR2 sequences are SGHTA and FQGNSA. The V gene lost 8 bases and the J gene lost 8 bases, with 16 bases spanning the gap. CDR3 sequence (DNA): TGTGCCAGCGGCGGTGGTGGGGTGGATGAGCAGTTCTTC. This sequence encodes CASGGGGVDEQFF. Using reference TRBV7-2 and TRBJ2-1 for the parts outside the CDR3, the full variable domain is GAGVSQSPSNKVTEKGKDVELRCDPISGHTALYWYRQSLGQGLEFLIYFQGNSAPDKSGLPSDRFSAERTGGSVSTLTIQRTQQEDSAVYLCASGGGGVDEQFFGPGTRLTVL.